The next 4 T cell receptor beta chains were all read from a single sample in a study of tumor-infiltrating lymphocytes in primary liver carcinoma. Co-extracted RNA and DNA came from about 19-30 mg of unsorted bulk tissue. A constant-region primer served to make TCR beta cDNA from roughly 480 ng total RNA. Three-round nested multiplex PCR performed with slightly modified ARM-PCR produced the TCR beta libraries. TRBV1-TRBV30 forward primers and a C-beta reverse primer were used in the first two PCR rounds, which each ran for about 11 cycles. TCRdb reprocessed the multiplex PCR reads via MiXCR and lists one record per CDR3 protein. The top ten hold 15% to 20% of the sample, which has roughly 190,000 distinct CDR3 sequences, over 80% seen once. Specimen: tumor tissue from primary liver carcinoma. These receptor sequences come from a man aged 35-49 years with primary liver carcinoma and hepatitis B virus infection.

Remarks on this clonotype: A much larger clone differs from this one at a single base, so this may be a read error. J is TRBJ2-1 and V is TRBV7-9; 11 bases align to TRBD2. V was pared by 1 base and J by 7 bases, with 3 bases of the junction left unmatched. In germline, CDR1 is SEHNR, CDR2 FQNEAQ (reference sequence). This CDR3 spans 15 amino acids. The CDR3 bases are TGTGCCAGCAGCTTAGTAGCGGGAGGGTGTAATGAGCAGTTCTTC. Translating gives CASSLVAGGCNEQFF.

Worth noting for this clonotype: Since the CDR3 does not end with the conserved phenylalanine or tryptophan, this likely comes from a read error. CDR3 protein: CASSQDLPSGASGRADTQYY. The CDR3 nucleotides are TGCGCCAGCAGCCAAGATCTTCCCTCAGGGGCTAGCGGGAGAGCAGATACGCAGTATTAT. This rearrangement joins TRBV4-3 to TRBJ2-3; TRBD2 agrees at 10 bases. CDR1 is LGHNA and CDR2 is YSLEER in the germline V gene. The CDR3 extends over 20 amino acids. The junction had 16 bases not matched to a gene; V was cut back by 0 bases and J by 4 bases.

This rearrangement joins TRBV5-4 to TRBJ2-1; TRBD1 is a possible D gene (6 bases). This CDR3 comprises 13 residues. V gave up 4 bases and J gave up 10 bases, with 15 bases separating them. CDR1 and CDR2 (germline): SGHNT, YYREEE (reference sequence). CDR3 DNA sequence: TGTGCCAGCAGCCTAAGAGGGGGAGTCGAGCAGTTCTTC. It yields the protein CASSLRGGVEQFF.

Comment on this clonotype: One end of the junction varies from germline; a read error may be responsible. This sequence joins TRBV7-8 and TRBJ1-4; no reliable D call. This CDR3 has 15 amino acids. Germline CDR1 and CDR2: SGHVS and FQNEAQ. The DNA of the CDR3 is TGTGCCAGTAGCCCTCCCACCACAACTAATGAAAAACTGTCTTTT. This encodes CASSPPTTTNEKLSF.